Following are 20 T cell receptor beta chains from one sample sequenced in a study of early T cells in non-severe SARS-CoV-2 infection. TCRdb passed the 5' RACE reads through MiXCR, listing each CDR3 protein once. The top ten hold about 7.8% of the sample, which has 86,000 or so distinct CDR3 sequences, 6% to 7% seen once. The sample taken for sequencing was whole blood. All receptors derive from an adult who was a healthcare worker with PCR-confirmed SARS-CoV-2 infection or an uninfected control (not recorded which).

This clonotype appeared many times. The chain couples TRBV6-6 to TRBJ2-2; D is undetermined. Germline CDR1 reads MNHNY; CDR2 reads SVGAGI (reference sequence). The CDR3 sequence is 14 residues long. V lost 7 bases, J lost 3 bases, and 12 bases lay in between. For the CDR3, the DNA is TGTGCCAGCACCCGCCGAGGAGACACCGGGGAGCTGTTTTTT. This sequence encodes CASTRRGDTGELFF.

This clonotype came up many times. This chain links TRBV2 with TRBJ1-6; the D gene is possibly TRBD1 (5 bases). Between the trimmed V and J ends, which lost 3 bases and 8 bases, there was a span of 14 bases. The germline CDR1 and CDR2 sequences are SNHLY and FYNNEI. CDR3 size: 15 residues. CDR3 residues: CASSEGLQRDSPLHF. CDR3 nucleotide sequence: TGTGCCAGCAGTGAGGGACTCCAACGGGATTCACCCCTCCACTTT.

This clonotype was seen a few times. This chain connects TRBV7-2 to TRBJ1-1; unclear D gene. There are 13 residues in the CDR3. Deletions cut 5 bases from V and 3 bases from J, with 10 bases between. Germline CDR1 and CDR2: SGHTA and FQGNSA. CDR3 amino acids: CASSLRVDTEAFF. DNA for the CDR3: TGTGCCAGCAGCCTAAGGGTGGACACTGAAGCTTTCTTT.

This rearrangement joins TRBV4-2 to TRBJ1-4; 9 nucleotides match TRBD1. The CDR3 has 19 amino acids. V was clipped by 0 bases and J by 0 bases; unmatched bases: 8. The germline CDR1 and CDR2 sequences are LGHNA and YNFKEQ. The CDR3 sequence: CASSQDLQGQGATNEKLFF. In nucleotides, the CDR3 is TGTGCCAGCAGCCAAGACCTCCAGGGACAGGGAGCAACTAATGAAAAACTGTTTTTT.

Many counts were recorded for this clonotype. The CDR3 loop reads CAWTRRENTEAFF. The CDR3 DNA is TGTGCCTGGACGCGGCGGGAGAACACTGAAGCTTTCTTT. The chain joins TRBV30 to TRBJ1-1, with D unclear. Looked up from germline, CDR1 is GTSNPN and CDR2 is SVGIG (reference sequence). V lost 4 bases to trimming and J lost 1 base, with 10 bases between them. This CDR3 comprises 13 residues.

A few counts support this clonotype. Written as DNA, the CDR3 is TGTGCCAGCAGTTACAGCCTCGACAGGACTTGGGGCTACACCTTC. Translation gives CASSYSLDRTWGYTF. V gene TRBV6-5 combines with J gene TRBJ1-2; D may be TRBD1 (6 bases). Deletions cut 2 bases from V and 8 bases from J, with 18 bases between. The germline gives CDR1 MNHEY, CDR2 SVGAGI. The CDR3 is made up of 15 amino acids.

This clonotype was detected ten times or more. The CDR3 region is CASGRRNQETQYF. As DNA, the CDR3 is TGTGCCAGCGGACGGAGGAACCAAGAGACCCAGTACTTC. The V and J genes are TRBV7-9 and TRBJ2-5, with a tentative D call TRBD2 (5 bases). Trimming removed 8 bases at V and 0 bases at J, with 10 bases between. The CDR3 is made up of 13 amino acids. Germline loops: CDR1 SEHNR, CDR2 FQNEAQ (reference sequence).

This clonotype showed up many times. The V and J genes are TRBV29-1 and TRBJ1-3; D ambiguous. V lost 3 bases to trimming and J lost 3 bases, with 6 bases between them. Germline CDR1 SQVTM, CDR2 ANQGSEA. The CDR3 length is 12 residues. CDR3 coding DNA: TGCAGCGTTGACGATAATGGAAACACCATATATTTT. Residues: CSVDDNGNTIYF.

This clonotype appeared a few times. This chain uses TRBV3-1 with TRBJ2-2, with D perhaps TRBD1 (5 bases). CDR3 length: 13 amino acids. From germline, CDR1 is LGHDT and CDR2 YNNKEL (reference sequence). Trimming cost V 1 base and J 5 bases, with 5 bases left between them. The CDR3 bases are TGTGCCAGCAGCCAAGCAGGGACCGGGGAGCTGTTTTTT. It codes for CASSQAGTGELFF.

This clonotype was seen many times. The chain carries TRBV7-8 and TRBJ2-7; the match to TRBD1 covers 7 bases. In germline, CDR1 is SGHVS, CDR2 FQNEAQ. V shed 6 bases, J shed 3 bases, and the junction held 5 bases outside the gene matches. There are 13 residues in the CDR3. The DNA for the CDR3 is TGTGCCAGCAGTCTAAACAGGGGCTACGAGCAGTACTTC. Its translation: CASSLNRGYEQYF.

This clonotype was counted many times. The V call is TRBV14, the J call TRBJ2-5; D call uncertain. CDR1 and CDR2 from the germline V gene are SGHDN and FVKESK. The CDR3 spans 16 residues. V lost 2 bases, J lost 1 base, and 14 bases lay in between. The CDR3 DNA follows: TGTGCCAGCAGCCAATTCAATGGTTTGACCCAAGAGACCCAGTACTTC. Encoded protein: CASSQFNGLTQETQYF.

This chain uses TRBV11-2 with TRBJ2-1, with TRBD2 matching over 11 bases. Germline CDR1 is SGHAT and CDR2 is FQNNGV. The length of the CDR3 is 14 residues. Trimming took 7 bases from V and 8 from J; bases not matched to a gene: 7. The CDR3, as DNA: TGTGCCAGCACCATCACTAGCGGGAGCTATGAGCAGTTCTTC. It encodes CASTITSGSYEQFF.

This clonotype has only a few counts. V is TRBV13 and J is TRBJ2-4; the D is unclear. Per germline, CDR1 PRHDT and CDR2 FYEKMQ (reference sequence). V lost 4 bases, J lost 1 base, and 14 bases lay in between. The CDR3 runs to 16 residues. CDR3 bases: TGTGCCAGCAGCTCCCGGGCTCTGGAGGCCAAAAACATTCAGTACTTC. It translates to CASSSRALEAKNIQYF.

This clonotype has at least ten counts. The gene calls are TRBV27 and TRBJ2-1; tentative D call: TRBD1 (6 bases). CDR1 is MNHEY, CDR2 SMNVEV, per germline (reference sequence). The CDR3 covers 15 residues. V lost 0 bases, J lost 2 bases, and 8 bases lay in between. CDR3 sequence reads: CASSLSSGAYNEQFF. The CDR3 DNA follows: TGTGCCAGCAGTTTATCATCAGGGGCCTACAATGAGCAGTTCTTC.

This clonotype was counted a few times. This CDR3 is CSAPHQGAGTEAFF. CDR3 bases: TGCAGTGCCCCTCACCAGGGGGCGGGAACTGAAGCTTTCTTT. This rearrangement joins TRBV20-1 to TRBJ1-1; 8 positions match TRBD1. The CDR3 spans 14 residues. After removal of 6 bases from V and 5 bases from J, the junction contained 11 bases not matched to a gene. Germline assignment: CDR1 DFQATT and CDR2 SNEGSKA (reference sequence).

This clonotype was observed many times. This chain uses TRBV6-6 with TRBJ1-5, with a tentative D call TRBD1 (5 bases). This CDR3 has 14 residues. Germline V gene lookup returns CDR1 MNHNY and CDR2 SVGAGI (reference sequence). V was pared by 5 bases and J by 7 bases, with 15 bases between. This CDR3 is CASSGGTITQPQHF. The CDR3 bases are TGTGCCAGCAGTGGGGGGACGATCACGCAGCCCCAGCATTTT.

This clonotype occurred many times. The CDR3 DNA is TGTGCCAGCAGCTTAGCTAGGGGGGGCGGCACTGAAGCTTTCTTT. Translated: CASSLARGGGTEAFF. V and J are TRBV7-2 and TRBJ1-1, with a weak D call TRBD1 (6 bases). The CDR3 has 15 amino acids. The V gene lost 0 bases and the J gene lost 4 bases, with 12 bases spanning the gap. The germline gives CDR1 SGHTA, CDR2 FQGNSA.

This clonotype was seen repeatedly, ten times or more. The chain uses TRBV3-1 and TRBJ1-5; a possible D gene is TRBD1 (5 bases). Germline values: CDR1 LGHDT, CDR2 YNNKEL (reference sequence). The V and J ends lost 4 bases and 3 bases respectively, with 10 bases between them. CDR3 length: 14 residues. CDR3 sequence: CASSLGHLNQPQHF. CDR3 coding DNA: TGTGCCAGCAGCCTAGGACACCTCAATCAGCCCCAGCATTTT.

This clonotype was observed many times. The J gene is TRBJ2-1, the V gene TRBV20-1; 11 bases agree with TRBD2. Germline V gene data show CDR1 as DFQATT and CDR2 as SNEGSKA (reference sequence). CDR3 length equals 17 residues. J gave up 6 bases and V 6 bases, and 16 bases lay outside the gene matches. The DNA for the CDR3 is TGCAGTGCCCATCAAACTAGCGGGGGTTCGTCGGGCAATGAGCAGTTCTTC. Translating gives CSAHQTSGGSSGNEQFF.

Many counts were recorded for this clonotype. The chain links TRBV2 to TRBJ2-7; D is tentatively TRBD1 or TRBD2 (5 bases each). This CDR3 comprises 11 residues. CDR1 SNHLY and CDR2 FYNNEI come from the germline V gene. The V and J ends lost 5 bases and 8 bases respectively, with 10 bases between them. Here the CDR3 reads CASSTRGQQYF. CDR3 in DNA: TGTGCCAGCAGTACTCGGGGCCAGCAGTACTTC.